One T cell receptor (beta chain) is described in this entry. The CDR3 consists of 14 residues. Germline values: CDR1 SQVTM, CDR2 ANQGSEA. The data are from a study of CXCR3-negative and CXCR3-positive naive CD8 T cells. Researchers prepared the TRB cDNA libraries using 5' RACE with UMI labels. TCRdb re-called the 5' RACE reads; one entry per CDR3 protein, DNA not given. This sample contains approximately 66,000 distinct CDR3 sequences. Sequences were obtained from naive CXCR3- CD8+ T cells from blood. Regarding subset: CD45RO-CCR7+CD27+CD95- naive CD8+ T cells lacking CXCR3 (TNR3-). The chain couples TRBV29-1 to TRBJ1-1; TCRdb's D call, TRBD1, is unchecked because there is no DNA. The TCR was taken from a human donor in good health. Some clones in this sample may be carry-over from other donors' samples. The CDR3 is CSQLGGDTGTEAFF.